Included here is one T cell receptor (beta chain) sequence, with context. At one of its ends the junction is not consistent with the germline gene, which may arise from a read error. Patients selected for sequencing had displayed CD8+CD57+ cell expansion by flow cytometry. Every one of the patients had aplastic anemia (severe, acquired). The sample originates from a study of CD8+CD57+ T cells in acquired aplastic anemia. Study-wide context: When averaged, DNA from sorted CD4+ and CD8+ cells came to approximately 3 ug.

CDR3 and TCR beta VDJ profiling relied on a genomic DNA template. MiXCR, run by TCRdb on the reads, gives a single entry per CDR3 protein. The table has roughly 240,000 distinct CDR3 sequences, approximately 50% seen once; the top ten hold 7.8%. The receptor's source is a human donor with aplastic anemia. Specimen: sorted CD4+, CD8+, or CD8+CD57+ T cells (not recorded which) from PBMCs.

CDR3 loop: CASGTSSSHNSPLHF. The CDR3, as DNA: TGTGCCAGCGGAACATCGAGCTCCCATAATTCACCCCTCCACTTT. The chain has TRBV6-5 and TRBJ1-6, with no clear D. CDR1 is MNHEY and CDR2 is SVGAGI in the germline V gene. The CDR3 loop spans 15 amino acids.